This T cell receptor (beta chain) derives from a study of OX40 agonist ivuxolimab in advanced cancers. The method was immunoSEQ multiplex PCR; TCRdb's version includes in-frame clones alone and lacks a portion of them. Found here are about 58,000 clones, roughly 84% of them singletons; the top ten hold 1%. V was trimmed by 0 bases and J by 4 bases, leaving 9 bases between them. CDR3 length: 14 amino acids. Germline CDR1 reads SGHTA; CDR2 reads FQGNSA. The chain is built from TRBV7-2 and TRBJ1-2; D ambiguous. Specimen: CD4+ or CD8+ T cells sorted from blood, collected in a trial of the OX40 agonist ivuxolimab. The origin of this receptor is an adult with an advanced solid tumor such as melanoma, head and neck, liver or kidney cancer. CDR3 amino acids: CASSLAPNSYGYTF. As DNA, the CDR3 is TGTGCCAGCAGCTTAGCCCCAAATAGCTATGGCTACACCTTC.